This passage covers 8 T cell receptor beta chains from one sample sequenced in a study of T cell repertoires in cytomegalovirus infection. MiXCR, run by TCRdb on the reads, gives a single entry per CDR3 protein. The sample has around 900,000 distinct CDR3 sequences, 31% seen once. Their antigens are not known. Sample: cultured CD8+ T cells from PBMCs, taken from culture after CMV antigen stimulation. All receptors come from a human donor in good health (CMV status not recorded). Some clones in this sample may be carry-over from other donors' samples.

The chain has TRBV7-9 and TRBJ1-2; TRBD1 agrees at 7 bases. V lost 5 bases to trimming and J lost 6 bases; unmatched junction nucleotides: 15. Germline values: CDR1 SEHNR, CDR2 FQNEAQ (reference sequence). The CDR3 length is 16 residues. The CDR3 sequence is CASSRGRTGGRDGYTF. The CDR3 DNA reads TGTGCCAGCAGCCGGGGACGGACAGGCGGGCGGGATGGCTACACCTTC.

The sample holds a few counts of this clonotype. This sequence joins TRBV7-4 and TRBJ2-4, with 10 bases aligning to TRBD1. The CDR3 extends over 15 amino acids. V trimming: 3 bases; J trimming: 10 bases; junction bases outside the gene matches: 9. Germline V lookup: CDR1 SGHVT, CDR2 SQSDAQ. CDR3 nucleotides: TGTGCCAGCAGCTTTGGGGACAGGGGAAAGTGGATTCAGTACTTC. Translating gives CASSFGDRGKWIQYF. The full variable domain, in which reference TRBV7-4 and TRBJ2-4 provide the parts outside the CDR3, is GAGVSQSPRYKVAKRGRDVALRCDSISGHVTLYWYRQTLGQGSEVLTYSQSDAQRDKSGRPSGRFSAERPERSVSTLKIQRTEQGDSAVYLCASSFGDRGKWIQYFGAGTRLSVL.

This clonotype was recorded at least ten times. The rearrangement joins TRBV6-2 or TRBV6-3 to TRBJ2-4; D is perhaps TRBD2 (6 bases). V was cut by 0 bases and J by 8 bases, with 14 bases left in between. Germline assignment: CDR1 MNHEY and CDR2 SVGEGT. The CDR3 is made up of 15 amino acids. CDR3 loop: CASSYSGAGTDIQYF. CDR3 in DNA: TGTGCCAGCAGTTACTCTGGGGCGGGGACGGACATTCAGTACTTC.

The rearrangement joins TRBV6-2 or TRBV6-3 to TRBJ2-7; the D is unclear. Germline V lookup: CDR1 MNHEY, CDR2 SVGEGT. The CDR3 totals 13 residues. Deletions cut 6 bases from V and 3 bases from J, with 12 bases between. The CDR3 here is CASRGSLSYEQYV. The CDR3 region has the DNA TGTGCCAGCAGAGGCAGTCTCAGCTACGAGCAGTACGTC.

Details on this clonotype: This may be a read error, as it is one base from a much larger clone. The rearrangement uses TRBV7-8 and TRBJ1-5; D might be TRBD1 (6 bases). The V gene lost 3 bases and the J gene lost 4 bases, with 16 bases spanning the gap. CDR3 size: 16 residues. Germline assignment: CDR1 SGHVS and CDR2 FQNEAQ. The CDR3 DNA reads TGTGCCAGCAGCTTTAAAGTCGGGGGGCTTAATCAGCCCCAGCATTTT. Translating gives CASSFKVGGLNQPQHF. Looking up the rest from reference TRBV7-8 and TRBJ1-5 gives the full variable domain: GAGVSQSPRYKVAKRGQDVALRCDPISGHVSLFWYQQALGQGPEFLTYFQNEAQLDKSGLPSDRFFAERPEGSVSTLKIQRTQQEDSAVYLCASSFKVGGLNQPQHFGDGTRLSIL.

The chain joins TRBV6-5 to TRBJ2-6; TRBD1 matches 7 bases. This CDR3 has 18 residues. In germline, CDR1 is MNHEY, CDR2 SVGAGI. After removal of 4 bases from V and 0 bases from J, the junction contained 9 bases not matched to a gene. CDR3 region: CASSSKRDRFSGANVLTF. DNA for the CDR3: TGTGCCAGCAGTTCCAAACGGGACAGATTCTCTGGGGCCAACGTCCTGACTTTC.

V and J are TRBV12-3 or TRBV12-4 and TRBJ2-7; D gene uncertain. The V and J ends lost 1 base and 6 bases respectively, with 10 bases between them. This CDR3 comprises 13 residues. The CDR3 is CASSLGLGIEQYV. As DNA, the CDR3 is TGTGCCAGCAGTTTAGGATTGGGAATCGAGCAGTACGTC.

This clonotype was seen a single time. Germline is not matched at one junction end, which may reflect a read error. The chain couples TRBV27 to TRBJ1-4, with D maybe TRBD1 (5 bases). Germline V gene sequence: CDR1 MNHEY, CDR2 SMNVEV (reference sequence). The CDR3 has 14 amino acids. The CDR3 DNA follows: TGTGGCAGCAGTTTAGACAGAGGTGATGAAAAACTGTTTTTT. This sequence encodes CGSSLDRGDEKLFF. Using reference TRBV27 and TRBJ1-4 for the parts outside the CDR3, the full variable domain is EAQVTQNPRYLITVTGKKLTVTCSQNMNHEYMSWYRQDPGLGLRQIYYSMNVEVTDKGDVPEGYKVSRKEKRNFPLILESPSPNQTSLYFCGSSLDRGDEKLFFGSGTQLSVL.